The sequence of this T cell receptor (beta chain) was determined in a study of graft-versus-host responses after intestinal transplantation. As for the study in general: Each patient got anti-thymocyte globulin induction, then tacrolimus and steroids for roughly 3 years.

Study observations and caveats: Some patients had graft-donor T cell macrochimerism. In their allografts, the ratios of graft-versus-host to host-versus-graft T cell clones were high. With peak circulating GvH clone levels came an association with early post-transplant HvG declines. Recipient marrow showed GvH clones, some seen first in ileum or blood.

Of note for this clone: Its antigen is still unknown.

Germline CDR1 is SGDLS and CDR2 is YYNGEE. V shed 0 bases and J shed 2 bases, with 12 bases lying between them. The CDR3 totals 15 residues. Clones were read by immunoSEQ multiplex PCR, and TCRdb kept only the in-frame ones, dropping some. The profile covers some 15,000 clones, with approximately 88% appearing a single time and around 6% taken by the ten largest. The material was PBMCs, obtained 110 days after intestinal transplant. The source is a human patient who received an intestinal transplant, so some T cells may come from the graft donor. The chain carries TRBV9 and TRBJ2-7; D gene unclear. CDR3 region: CASSVGAARTYEQYF. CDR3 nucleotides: TGTGCCAGCAGCGTAGGGGCAGCCCGAACCTACGAGCAGTACTTC.